Listed here is a single T cell receptor beta chain. Its target is unknown. Compared with germline, one end of the junction differs, possibly owing to a read error. It was from roughly 20-30 mg of unsorted bulk tissue that RNA and DNA were co-extracted. This specimen belongs to a study of tumor-infiltrating lymphocytes in primary liver carcinoma. Germline assignment: CDR1 KGHDR and CDR2 SFDVKD. CDR3 length: 13 residues. The authors made TCR beta cDNA from 400 to 550 ng total RNA with a constant-region primer. Modified slightly, ARM-PCR produced TCR beta libraries over three nested multiplex PCR rounds. Amplification in the first two PCR rounds was performed using TRBV1-TRBV30 forward primers and a C-beta reverse primer for approximately 10 cycles each. TCRdb fed the multiplex PCR reads into MiXCR, producing one record per CDR3 protein. The profile shows about 70,000 distinct CDR3 sequences, 60% to 80% of them singletons.

Study-wide results and caveats: It was tumor-adjacent and tumor-blood pairs that overlapped less than tumor region pairs did.

The V call is TRBV24-1, the J call TRBJ1-5, with 8 positions matching TRBD1. Sequenced sample: liver tumor tissue from sampling region 4. Sample subset: tumor region T4, right-lateral pole. The TCR originated in a man aged 35 to 55 with primary liver carcinoma and hepatitis B virus infection. This CDR3 reads CVTSRTGSQPQHF. The DNA of the CDR3 is TGTGTCACCAGTCGGACAGGGAGCCAGCCCCAGCATTTT.